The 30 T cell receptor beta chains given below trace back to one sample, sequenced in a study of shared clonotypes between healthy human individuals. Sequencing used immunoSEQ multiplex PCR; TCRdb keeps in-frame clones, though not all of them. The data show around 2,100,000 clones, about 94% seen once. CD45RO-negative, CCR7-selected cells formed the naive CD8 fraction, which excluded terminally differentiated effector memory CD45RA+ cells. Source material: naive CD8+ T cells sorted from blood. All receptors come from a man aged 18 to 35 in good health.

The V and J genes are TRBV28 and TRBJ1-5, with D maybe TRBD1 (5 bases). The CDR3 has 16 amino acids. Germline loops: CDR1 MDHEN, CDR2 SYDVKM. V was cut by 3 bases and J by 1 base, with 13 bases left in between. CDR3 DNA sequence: TGTGCCAGCAGTTTGGTTAGGGGCGCGAGCAATCAGCCCCAGCATTTT. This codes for CASSLVRGASNQPQHF. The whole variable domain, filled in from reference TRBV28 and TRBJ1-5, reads DVKVTQSSRYLVKRTGEKVFLECVQDMDHENMFWYRQDPGLGLRLIYFSYDVKMKEKGDIPEGYSVSREKKERFSLILESASTNQTSMYLCASSLVRGASNQPQHFGDGTRLSIL.

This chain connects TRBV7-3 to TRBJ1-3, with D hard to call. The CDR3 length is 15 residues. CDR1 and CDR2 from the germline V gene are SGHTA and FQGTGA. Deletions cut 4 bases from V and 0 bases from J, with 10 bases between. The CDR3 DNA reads TGTGCCAGCAGCTCGGACGGTAACTCTGGAAACACCATATATTTT. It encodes CASSSDGNSGNTIYF.

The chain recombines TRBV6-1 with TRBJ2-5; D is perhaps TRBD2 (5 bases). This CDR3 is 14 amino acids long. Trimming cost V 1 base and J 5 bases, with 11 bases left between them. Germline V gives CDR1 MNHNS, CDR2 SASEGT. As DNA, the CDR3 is TGTGCCAGCAGTGAAGTAGGGAGTTTGGAGACCCAGTACTTC. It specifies CASSEVGSLETQYF.

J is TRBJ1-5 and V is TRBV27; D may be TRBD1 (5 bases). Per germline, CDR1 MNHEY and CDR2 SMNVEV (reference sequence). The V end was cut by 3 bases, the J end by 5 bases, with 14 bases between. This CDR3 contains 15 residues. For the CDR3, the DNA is TGTGCCAGCAGTTTGCTTCCGGGGGGGGATCAGCCCCAGCATTTT. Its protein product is CASSLLPGGDQPQHF.

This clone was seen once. The CDR3 coding sequence is TGTGCCATCATGGCTACCACCGGGACAGGTATCTTCTATGGCTACACCTTC. As protein: CAIMATTGTGIFYGYTF. V is TRBV10-3 and J is TRBJ1-2; TRBD1 matches 8 bases. Germline V gives CDR1 ENHRY, CDR2 SYGVKD. The CDR3 consists of 17 residues. V was clipped by 7 bases and J by 4 bases; unmatched bases: 17.

The CDR3 sequence: CASSLTRGANVLTF. The CDR3 bases are TGTGCCAGCAGCTTAACCCGGGGGGCCAACGTCCTGACTTTC. The chain uses TRBV7-6 and TRBJ2-6; D not resolved. Trimming took 2 bases from V and 4 from J, leaving 6 bases between them. Per the germline V gene, CDR1 is SGHVS and CDR2 is FNYEAQ. There are 14 residues in the CDR3.

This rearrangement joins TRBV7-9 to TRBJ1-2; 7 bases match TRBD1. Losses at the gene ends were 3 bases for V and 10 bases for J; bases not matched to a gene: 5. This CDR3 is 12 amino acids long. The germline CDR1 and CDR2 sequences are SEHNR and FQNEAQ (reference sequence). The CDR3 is CASSFGDSFYTF. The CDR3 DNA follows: TGTGCCAGCAGCTTTGGGGACAGCTTCTACACCTTC.

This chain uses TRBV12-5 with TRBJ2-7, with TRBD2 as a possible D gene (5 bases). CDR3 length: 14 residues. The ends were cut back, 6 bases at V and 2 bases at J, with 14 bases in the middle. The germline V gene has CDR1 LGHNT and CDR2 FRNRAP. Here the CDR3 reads CASGPWTGTYEQYF. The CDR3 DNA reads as TGTGCTAGTGGCCCCTGGACGGGGACCTACGAGCAGTACTTC. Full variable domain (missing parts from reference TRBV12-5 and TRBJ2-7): DARVTQTPRHKVTEMGQEVTMRCQPILGHNTVFWYRQTMMQGLELLAYFRNRAPLDDSGMPKDRFSAEMPDATLATLKIQPSEPRDSAVYFCASGPWTGTYEQYFGPGTRLTVT.

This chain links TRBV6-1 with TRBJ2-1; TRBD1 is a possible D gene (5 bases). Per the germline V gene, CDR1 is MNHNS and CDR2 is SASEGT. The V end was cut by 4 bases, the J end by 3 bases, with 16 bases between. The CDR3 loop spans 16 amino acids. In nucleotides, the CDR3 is TGTGCCAGCAGTGGCCCCGGACAATTACACTACAATGAGCAGTTCTTC. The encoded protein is CASSGPGQLHYNEQFF.

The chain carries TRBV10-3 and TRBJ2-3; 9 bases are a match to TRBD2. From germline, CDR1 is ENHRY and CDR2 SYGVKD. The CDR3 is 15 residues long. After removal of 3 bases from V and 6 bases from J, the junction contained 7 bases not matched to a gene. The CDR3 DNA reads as TGTGCCATCAGTGACCCGGGACTAGCTTTGGATACGCAGTATTTT. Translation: CAISDPGLALDTQYF.

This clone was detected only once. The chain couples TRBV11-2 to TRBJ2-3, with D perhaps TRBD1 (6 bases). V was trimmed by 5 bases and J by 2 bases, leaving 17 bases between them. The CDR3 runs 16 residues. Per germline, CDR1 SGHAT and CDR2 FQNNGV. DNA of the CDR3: TGTGCCAGCAGCGTAATCCTGACAGGCCCCACAGATACGCAGTATTTT. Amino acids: CASSVILTGPTDTQYF. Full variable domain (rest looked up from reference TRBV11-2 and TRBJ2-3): EAGVAQSPRYKIIEKRQSVAFWCNPISGHATLYWYQQILGQGPKLLIQFQNNGVVDDSQLPKDRFSAERLKGVDSTLKIQPAKLEDSAVYLCASSVILTGPTDTQYFGPGTRLTVL.

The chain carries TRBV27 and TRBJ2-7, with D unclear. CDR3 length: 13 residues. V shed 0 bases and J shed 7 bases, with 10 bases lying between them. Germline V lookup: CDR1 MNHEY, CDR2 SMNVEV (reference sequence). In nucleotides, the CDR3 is TGTGCCAGCAGTTTATCCCCTTCCGCGGAGCAGTACTTC. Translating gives CASSLSPSAEQYF.

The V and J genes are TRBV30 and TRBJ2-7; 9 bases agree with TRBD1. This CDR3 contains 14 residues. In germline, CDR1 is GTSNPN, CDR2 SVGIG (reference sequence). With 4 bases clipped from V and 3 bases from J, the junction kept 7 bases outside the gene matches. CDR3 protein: CAWNAGTGIYEQYF. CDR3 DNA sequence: TGTGCCTGGAACGCCGGGACAGGGATCTACGAGCAGTACTTC.

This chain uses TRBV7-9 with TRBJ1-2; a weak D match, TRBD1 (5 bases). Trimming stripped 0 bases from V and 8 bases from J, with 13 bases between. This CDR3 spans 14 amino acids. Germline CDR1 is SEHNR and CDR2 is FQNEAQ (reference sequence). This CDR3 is CASSLAGGGFGYTF. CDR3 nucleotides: TGTGCCAGCAGCTTAGCGGGCGGGGGGTTCGGCTACACCTTC.

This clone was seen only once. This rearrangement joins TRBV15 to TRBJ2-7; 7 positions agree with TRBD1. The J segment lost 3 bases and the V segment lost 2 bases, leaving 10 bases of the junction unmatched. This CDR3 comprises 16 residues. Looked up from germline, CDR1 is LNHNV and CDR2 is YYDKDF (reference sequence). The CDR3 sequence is CATSRPMTGSFYEQYF. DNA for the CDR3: TGTGCCACCAGCAGACCCATGACAGGGAGCTTCTACGAGCAGTACTTC.

CDR3 coding DNA: TGTGCCAGCAGTATTTACTTGAGCTCCTACAATGAGCAGTTCTTC. Amino acids: CASSIYLSSYNEQFF. The rearrangement joins TRBV27 to TRBJ2-1; no clear D. V dropped 5 bases and J dropped 0 bases, with 11 bases sitting between them. CDR3 length: 15 amino acids. CDR1 is MNHEY and CDR2 is SMNVEV in the germline V gene (reference sequence).

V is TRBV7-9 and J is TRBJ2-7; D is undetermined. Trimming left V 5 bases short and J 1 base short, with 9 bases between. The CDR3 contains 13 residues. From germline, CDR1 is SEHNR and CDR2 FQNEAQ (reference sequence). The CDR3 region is CASSQAQSYEQYF. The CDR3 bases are TGTGCCAGCAGCCAAGCCCAGTCCTACGAGCAGTACTTC.

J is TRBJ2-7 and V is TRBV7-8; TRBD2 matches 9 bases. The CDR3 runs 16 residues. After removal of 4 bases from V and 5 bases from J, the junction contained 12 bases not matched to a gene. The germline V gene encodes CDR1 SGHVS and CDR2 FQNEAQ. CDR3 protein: CASSSFAGGIRDEQYF. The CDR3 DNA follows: TGTGCCAGCAGCTCCTTTGCGGGAGGGATTAGGGACGAGCAGTACTTC.

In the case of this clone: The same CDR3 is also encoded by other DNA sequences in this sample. CDR3 DNA sequence: TGTGCCAGCAGTGCGGGACAGTACTACGAGCAGTACTTC. Translated: CASSAGQYYEQYF. This sequence joins TRBV2 and TRBJ2-7; 7 bases line up with TRBD1. Germline loops: CDR1 SNHLY, CDR2 FYNNEI. The CDR3 length is 13 residues. The trim removed 4 bases at V and 3 bases at J, leaving 3 bases unmatched.

The CDR3 DNA reads TGTGCCAGCAGCCAATTATTCACTGGGGAGGGCCGTAAAGACCAAGAGACCCAGTACTTC. Amino acids: CASSQLFTGEGRKDQETQYF. V gene TRBV14 combines with J gene TRBJ2-5; 7 bases fit TRBD2. With 2 bases clipped from V and 0 bases from J, the junction kept 18 bases outside the gene matches. Germline-derived CDR1 and CDR2 are SGHDN and FVKESK. The CDR3 is made up of 20 amino acids. Variable domain in full (rest from reference TRBV14 and TRBJ2-5): EAGVTQFPSHSVIEKGQTVTLRCDPISGHDNLYWYRRVMGKEIKFLLHFVKESKQDESGMPNNRFLAERTGGTYSTLKVQPAELEDSGVYFCASSQLFTGEGRKDQETQYFGPGTRLLVL.

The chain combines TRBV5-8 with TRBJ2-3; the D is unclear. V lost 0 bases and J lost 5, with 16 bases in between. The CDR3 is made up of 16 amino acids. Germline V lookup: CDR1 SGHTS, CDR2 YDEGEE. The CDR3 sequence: CASSLEVVEARDTQYF. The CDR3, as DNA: TGTGCCAGCAGCTTGGAGGTAGTAGAGGCAAGAGATACGCAGTATTTT. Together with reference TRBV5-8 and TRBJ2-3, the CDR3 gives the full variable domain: EAGVTQSPTHLIKTRGQQATLRCSPISGHTSVYWYQQALGLGLQFLLWYDEGEERNRGNFPPRFSGRQFPNYSSELNVNALELEDSALYLCASSLEVVEARDTQYFGPGTRLTVL.

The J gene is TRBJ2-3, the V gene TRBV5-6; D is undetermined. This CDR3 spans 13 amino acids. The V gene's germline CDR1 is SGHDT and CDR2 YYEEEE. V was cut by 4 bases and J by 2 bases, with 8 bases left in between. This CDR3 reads CASSPISTDTQYF. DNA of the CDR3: TGTGCCAGCAGCCCCATCTCCACAGATACGCAGTATTTT.

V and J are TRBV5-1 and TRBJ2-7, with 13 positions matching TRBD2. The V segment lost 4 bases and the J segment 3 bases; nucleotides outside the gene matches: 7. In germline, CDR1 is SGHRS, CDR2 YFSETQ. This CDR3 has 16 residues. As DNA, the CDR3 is TGCGCCAGCAGCCCCGGGACTAGCGGGGCCCTCTACGAGCAGTACTTC. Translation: CASSPGTSGALYEQYF.

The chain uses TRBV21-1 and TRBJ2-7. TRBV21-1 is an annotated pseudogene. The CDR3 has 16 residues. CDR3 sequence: CASITRRTVGRDEQYF. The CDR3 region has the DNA TGTGCCAGCATCACTCGTCGGACGGTCGGACGTGACGAGCAGTACTTC.

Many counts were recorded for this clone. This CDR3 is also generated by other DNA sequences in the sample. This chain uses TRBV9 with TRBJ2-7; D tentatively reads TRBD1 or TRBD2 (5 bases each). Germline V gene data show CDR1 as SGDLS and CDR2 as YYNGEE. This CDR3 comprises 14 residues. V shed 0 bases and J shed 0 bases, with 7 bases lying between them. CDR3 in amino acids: CASSVGGSSYEQYF. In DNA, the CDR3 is TGTGCCAGCAGCGTAGGGGGGAGCTCCTACGAGCAGTACTTC. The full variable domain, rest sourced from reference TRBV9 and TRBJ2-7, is DSGVTQTPKHLITATGQRVTLRCSPRSGDLSVYWYQQSLDQGLQFLIQYYNGEERAKGNILERFSAQQFPDLHSELNLSSLELGDSALYFCASSVGGSSYEQYFGPGTRLTVT.

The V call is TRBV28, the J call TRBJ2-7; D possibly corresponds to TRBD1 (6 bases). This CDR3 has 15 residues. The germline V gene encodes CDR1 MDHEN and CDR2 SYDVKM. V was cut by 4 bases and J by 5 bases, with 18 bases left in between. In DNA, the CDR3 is TGTGCCAGCAGTTCCTCATCCGACAGGATCAACGAGCAGTACTTC. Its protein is CASSSSSDRINEQYF.

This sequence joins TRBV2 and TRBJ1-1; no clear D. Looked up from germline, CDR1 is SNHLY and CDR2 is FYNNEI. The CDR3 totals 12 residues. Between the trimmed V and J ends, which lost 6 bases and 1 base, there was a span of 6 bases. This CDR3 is CASRDWNTEAFF. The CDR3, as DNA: TGTGCCAGCAGGGACTGGAACACTGAAGCTTTCTTT.

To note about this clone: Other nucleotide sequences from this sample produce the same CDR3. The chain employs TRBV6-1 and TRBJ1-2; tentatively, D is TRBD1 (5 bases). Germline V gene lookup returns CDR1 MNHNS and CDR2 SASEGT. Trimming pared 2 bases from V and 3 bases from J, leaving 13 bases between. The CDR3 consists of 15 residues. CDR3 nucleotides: TGTGCCAGCAGTGAATGGGCAGGAGGGGACTATGGCTACACCTTC. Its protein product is CASSEWAGGDYGYTF.

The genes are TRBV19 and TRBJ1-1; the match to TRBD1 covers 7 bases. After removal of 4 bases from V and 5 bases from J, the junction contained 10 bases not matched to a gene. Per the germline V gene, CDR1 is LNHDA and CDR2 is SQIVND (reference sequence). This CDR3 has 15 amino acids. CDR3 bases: TGTGCCAGTAGTACTTACAGGGGAGGGCTGACTGAAGCTTTCTTT. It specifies CASSTYRGGLTEAFF.

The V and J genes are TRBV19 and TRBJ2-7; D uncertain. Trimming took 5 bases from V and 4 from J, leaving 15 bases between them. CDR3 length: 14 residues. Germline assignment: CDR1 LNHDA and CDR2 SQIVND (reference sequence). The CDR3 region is CASSSPAEAYEQYF. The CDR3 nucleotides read TGTGCCAGTAGTTCCCCCGCGGAAGCTTACGAGCAGTACTTC.